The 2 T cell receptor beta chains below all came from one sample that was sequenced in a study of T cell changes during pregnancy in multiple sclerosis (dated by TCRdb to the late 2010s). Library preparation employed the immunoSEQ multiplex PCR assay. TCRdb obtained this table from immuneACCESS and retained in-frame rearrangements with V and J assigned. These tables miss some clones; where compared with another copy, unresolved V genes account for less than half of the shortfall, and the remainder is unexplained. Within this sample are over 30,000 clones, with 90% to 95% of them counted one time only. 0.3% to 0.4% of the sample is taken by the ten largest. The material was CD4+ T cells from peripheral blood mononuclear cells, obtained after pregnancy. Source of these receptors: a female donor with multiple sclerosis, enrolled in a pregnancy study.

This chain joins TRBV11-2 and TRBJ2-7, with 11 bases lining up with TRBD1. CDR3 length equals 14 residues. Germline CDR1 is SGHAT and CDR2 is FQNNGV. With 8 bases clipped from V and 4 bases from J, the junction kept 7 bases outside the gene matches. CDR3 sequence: CASRPDRGLYEQYF. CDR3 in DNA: TGTGCCAGCCGGCCGGACAGGGGGCTATACGAGCAGTACTTC.

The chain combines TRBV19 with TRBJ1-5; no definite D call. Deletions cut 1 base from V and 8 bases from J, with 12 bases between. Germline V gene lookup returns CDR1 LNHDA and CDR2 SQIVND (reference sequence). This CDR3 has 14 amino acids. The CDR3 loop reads CASSIGSRGEPQHF. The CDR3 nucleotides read TGTGCCAGTAGTATAGGATCTCGTGGAGAGCCCCAGCATTTT.